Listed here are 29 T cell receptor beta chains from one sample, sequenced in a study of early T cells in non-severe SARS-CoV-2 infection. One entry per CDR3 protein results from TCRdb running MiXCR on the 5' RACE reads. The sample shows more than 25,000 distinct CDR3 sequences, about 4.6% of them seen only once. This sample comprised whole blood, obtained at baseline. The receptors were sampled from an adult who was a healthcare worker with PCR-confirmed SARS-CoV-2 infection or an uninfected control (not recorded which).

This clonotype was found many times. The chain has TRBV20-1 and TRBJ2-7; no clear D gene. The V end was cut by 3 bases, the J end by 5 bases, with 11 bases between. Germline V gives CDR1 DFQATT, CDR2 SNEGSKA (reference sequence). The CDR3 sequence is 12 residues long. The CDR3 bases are TGCAGTGCTAGGCCCCACGGCAACGAGCAGTACTTC. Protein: CSARPHGNEQYF.

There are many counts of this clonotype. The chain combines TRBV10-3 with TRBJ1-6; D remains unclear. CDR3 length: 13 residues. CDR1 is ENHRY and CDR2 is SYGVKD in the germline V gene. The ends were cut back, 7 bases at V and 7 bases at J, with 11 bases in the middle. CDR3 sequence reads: CAITPTENSPLHF. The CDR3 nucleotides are TGTGCCATCACCCCGACGGAAAATTCACCCCTCCACTTT.

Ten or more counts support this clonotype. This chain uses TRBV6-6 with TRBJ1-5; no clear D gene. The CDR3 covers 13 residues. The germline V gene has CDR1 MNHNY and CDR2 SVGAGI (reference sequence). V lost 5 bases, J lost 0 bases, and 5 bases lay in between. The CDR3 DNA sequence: TGTGCCAGCAGTCAGTATAGCAATCAGCCCCAGCATTTT. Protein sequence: CASSQYSNQPQHF.

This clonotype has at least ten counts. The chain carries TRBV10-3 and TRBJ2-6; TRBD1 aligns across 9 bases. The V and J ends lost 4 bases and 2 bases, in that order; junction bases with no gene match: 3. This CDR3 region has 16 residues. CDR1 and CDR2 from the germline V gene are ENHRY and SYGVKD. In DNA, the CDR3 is TGTGCCATCAGTGGGGACAGGGCCCCTGGGGCCAACGTCCTGACTTTC. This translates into CAISGDRAPGANVLTF.

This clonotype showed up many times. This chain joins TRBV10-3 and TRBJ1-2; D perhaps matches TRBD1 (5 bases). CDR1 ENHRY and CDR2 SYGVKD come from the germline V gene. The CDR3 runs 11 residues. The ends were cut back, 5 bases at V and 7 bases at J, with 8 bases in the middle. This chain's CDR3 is CAISTGSGYTF. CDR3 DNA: TGTGCCATCAGTACAGGATCTGGCTACACCTTC.

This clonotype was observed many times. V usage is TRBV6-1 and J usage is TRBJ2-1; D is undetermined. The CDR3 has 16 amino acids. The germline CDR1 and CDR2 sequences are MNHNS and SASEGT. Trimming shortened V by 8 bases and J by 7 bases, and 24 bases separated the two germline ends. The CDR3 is CASSSKVEVRFNEQFF. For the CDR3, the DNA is TGTGCCAGCTCCAGTAAGGTCGAAGTGCGATTTAATGAGCAGTTCTTC.

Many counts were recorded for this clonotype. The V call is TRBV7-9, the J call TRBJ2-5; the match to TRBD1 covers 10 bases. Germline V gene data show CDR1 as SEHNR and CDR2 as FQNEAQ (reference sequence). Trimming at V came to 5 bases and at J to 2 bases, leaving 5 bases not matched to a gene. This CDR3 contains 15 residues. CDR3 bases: TGTGCCAGCAGCGAACCGGGACAGGGGCAAGAGACCCAGTACTTC. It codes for CASSEPGQGQETQYF.

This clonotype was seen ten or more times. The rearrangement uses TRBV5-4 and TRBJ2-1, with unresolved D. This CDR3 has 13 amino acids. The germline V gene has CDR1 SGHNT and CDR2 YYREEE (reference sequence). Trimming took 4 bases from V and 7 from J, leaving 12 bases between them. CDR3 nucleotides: TGTGCCAGCAGCCCTAGGGCAGTGAATGAGCAGTTCTTC. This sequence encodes CASSPRAVNEQFF. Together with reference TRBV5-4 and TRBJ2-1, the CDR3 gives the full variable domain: ETGVTQSPTHLIKTRGQQVTLRCSSQSGHNTVSWYQQALGQGPQFIFQYYREEENGRGNFPPRFSGLQFPNYSSELNVNALELDDSALYLCASSPRAVNEQFFGPGTRLTVL.

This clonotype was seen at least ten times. The CDR3 region is CAAERGSYNEQFF. The CDR3 DNA sequence: TGTGCGGCGGAGAGGGGCTCCTACAATGAGCAGTTCTTC. V and J are TRBV30 and TRBJ2-1; tentatively, D is TRBD1 or TRBD2 (5 bases each). The CDR3 covers 13 residues. The germline gives CDR1 GTSNPN, CDR2 SVGIG (reference sequence). The full variable domain, with the rest looked up from reference TRBV30 and TRBJ2-1, is SQTIHQWPATLVQPVGSPLSLECTVEGTSNPNLYWYRQAAGRGLQLLFYSVGIGQISSEVPQNLSASRPQDRQFILSSKKLLLSDSGFYLCAAERGSYNEQFFGPGTRLTVL.

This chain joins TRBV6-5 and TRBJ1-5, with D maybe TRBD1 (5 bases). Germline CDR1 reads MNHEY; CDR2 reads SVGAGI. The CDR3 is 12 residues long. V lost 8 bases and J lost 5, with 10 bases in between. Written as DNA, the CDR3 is TGTGCCAGCGGAATCAGGGATCAGCCCCAGCATTTT. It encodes CASGIRDQPQHF.

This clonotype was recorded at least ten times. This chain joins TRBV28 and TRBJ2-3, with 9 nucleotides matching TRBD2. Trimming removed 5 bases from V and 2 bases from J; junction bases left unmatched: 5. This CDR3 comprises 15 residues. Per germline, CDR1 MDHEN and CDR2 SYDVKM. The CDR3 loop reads CASSPGLALTDTQYF. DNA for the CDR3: TGTGCCAGCAGTCCGGGACTAGCCCTCACAGATACGCAGTATTTT.

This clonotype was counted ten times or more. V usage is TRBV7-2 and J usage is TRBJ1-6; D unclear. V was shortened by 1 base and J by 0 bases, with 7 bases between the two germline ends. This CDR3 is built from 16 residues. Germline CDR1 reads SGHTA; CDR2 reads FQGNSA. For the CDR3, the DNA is TGTGCCAGCAGCTTAGTCGGCAGCTCCTATAATTCACCCCTCCACTTT. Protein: CASSLVGSSYNSPLHF.

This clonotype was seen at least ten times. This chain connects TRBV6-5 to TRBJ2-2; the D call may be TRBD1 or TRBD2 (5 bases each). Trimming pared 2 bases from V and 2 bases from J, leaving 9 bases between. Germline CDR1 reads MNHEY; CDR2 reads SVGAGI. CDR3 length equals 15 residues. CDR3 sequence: CASSYGGSNTGELFF. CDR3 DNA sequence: TGTGCCAGCAGTTACGGGGGAAGTAACACCGGGGAGCTGTTTTTT.

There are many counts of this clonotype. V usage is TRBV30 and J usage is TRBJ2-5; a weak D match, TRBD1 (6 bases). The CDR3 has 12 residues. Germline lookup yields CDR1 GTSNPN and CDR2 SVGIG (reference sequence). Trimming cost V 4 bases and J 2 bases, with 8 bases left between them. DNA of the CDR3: TGTGCCTGGACAGGGGCGCAAGAGACCCAGTACTTC. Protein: CAWTGAQETQYF.

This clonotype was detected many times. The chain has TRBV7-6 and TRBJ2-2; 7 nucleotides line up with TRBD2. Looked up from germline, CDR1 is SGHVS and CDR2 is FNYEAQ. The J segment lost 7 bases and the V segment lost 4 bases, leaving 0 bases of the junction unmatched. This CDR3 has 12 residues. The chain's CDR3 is CASSSGGGELFF. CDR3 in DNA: TGTGCCAGCAGCTCGGGAGGCGGGGAGCTGTTTTTT.

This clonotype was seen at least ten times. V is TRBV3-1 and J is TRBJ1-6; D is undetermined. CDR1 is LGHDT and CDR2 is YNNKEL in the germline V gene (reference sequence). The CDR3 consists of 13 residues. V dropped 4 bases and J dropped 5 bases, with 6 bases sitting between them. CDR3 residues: CASSRRDNSPLHF. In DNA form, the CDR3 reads TGTGCCAGCAGCCGACGGGATAATTCACCCCTCCACTTT.

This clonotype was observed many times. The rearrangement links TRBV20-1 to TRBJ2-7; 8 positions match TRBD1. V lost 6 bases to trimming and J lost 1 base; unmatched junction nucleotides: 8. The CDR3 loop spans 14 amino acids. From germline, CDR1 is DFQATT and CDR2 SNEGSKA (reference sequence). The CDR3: CSADRTGTSYEQYF. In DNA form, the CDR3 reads TGCAGTGCGGATAGGACAGGGACTTCCTACGAGCAGTACTTC.

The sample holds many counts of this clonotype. The CDR3 region is CASNLNVSGSSYNEQFF. The CDR3 DNA reads as TGTGCCAGCAATCTAAATGTTAGCGGGAGCTCCTACAATGAGCAGTTCTTC. The chain joins TRBV25-1 to TRBJ2-1, with 9 bases identical to TRBD2. The trim removed 7 bases at V and 0 bases at J, leaving 10 bases unmatched. The CDR3 is 17 residues long. Germline lookup yields CDR1 MGHDK and CDR2 SYGVNS. The complete variable domain, with remaining parts taken from reference TRBV25-1 and TRBJ2-1, reads EADIYQTPRYLVIGTGKKITLECSQTMGHDKMYWYQQDPGMELHLIHYSYGVNSTEKGDLSSESTVSRIRTEHFPLTLESARPSHTSQYLCASNLNVSGSSYNEQFFGPGTRLTVL.

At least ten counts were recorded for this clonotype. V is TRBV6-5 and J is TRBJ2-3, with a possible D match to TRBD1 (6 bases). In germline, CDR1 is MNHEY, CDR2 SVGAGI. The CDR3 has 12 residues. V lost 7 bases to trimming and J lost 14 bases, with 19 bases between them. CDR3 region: CASNQFRGSMYF. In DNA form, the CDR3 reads TGTGCCAGCAATCAATTCAGGGGATCTATGTATTTT.

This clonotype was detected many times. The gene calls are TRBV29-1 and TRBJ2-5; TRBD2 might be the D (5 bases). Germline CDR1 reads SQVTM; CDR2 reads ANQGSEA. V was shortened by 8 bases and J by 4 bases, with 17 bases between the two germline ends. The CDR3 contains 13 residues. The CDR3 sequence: CSLSDPRGETQYF. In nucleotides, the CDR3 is TGCAGCCTTTCTGACCCCCGGGGAGAGACCCAGTACTTC.

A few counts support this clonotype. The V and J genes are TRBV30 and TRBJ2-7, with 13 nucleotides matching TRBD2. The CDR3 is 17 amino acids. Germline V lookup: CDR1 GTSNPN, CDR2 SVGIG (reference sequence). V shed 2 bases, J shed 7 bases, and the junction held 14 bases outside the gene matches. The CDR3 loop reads CAWSFLGLAGVPQEQYF. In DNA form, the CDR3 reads TGTGCCTGGAGTTTCTTAGGACTAGCGGGAGTCCCCCAGGAGCAGTACTTC.

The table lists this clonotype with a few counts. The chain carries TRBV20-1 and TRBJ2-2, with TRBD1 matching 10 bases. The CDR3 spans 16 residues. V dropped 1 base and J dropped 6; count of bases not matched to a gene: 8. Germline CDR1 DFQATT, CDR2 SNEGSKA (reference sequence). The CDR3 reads CSARASGTGEPGELFF. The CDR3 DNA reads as TGCAGTGCTAGAGCCTCCGGGACAGGGGAACCCGGGGAGCTGTTTTTT.

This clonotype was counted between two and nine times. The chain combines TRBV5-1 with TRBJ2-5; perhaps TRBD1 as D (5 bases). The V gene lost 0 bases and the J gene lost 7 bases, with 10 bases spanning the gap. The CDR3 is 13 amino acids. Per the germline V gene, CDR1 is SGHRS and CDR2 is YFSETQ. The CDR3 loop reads CASSLELQGTQYF. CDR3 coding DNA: TGCGCCAGCAGCTTGGAACTCCAGGGGACCCAGTACTTC.

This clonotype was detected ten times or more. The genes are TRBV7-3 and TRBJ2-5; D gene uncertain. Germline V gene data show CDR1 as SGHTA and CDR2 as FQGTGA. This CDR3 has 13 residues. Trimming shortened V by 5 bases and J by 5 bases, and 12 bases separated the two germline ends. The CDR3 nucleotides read TGTGCCAGCAGCCCTATGAGGTCGGAGACCCAGTACTTC. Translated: CASSPMRSETQYF.

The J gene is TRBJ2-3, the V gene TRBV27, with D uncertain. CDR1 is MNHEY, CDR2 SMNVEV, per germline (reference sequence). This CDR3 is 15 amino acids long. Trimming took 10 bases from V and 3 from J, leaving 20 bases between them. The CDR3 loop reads CANSPWANTTDTQYF. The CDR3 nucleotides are TGTGCCAACTCACCGTGGGCCAACACTACAGATACGCAGTATTTT.

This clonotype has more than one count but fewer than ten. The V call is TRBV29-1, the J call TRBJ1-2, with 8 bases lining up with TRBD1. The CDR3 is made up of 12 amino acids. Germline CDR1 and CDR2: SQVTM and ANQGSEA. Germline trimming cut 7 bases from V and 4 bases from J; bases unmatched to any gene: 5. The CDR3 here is CSGMTGVYGYTF. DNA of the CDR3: TGCAGCGGGATGACAGGGGTCTATGGCTACACCTTC.

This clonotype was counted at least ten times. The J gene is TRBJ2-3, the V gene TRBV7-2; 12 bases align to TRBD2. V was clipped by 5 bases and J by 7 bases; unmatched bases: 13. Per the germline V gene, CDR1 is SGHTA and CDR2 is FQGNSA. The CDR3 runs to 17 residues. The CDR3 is CASSLLAGGLGGNTQYF. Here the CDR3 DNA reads TGTGCCAGCAGCCTACTAGCGGGGGGACTCGGTGGGAATACGCAGTATTTT.

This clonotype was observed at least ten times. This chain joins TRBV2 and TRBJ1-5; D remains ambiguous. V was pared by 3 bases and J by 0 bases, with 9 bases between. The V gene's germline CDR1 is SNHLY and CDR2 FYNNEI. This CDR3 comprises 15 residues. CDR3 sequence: CASSDRSNSNQPQHF. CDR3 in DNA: TGTGCCAGCAGTGATAGGAGCAATAGCAATCAGCCCCAGCATTTT.

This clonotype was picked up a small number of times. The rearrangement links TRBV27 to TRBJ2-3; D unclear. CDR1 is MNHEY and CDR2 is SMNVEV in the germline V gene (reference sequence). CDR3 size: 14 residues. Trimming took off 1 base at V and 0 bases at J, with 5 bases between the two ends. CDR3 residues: CASSLWGSTDTQYF. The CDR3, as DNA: TGTGCCAGCAGTTTATGGGGAAGCACAGATACGCAGTATTTT.